Each of the 20 T cell receptor beta chains below was sequenced from the same sample in a study of long-term antiretroviral therapy in people with HIV. It was version v3.0 of the immunoSEQ assay that was run at survey level. Method: immunoSEQ multiplex PCR; TCRdb's copy keeps in-frame clones and lacks some. The sample carries about 20,000 clones, approximately 80% recorded once. The sample was unsorted PBMCs, taken 0.6 years after starting antiretroviral therapy. These receptors all come from a woman under 30 with HIV.

The V and J genes are TRBV27 and TRBJ1-1, with D unclear. Deletions cut 4 bases from V and 1 base from J, with 7 bases between. The CDR3 totals 13 residues. Germline loops: CDR1 MNHEY, CDR2 SMNVEV (reference sequence). DNA of the CDR3: TGTGCCAGCAGTTATAGGGAGAACACTGAAGCTTTCTTT. This gives the protein CASSYRENTEAFF.

The chain links TRBV18 to TRBJ2-7; 8 bases match TRBD1. The CDR3 totals 15 residues. Unmatched junction bases numbered 9, after V lost 4 bases and J lost 4 bases. Per germline, CDR1 KGHSH and CDR2 LQKENI. CDR3 residues: CASSLSGTGGYEQYF. The CDR3 bases are TGTGCCAGCTCACTCTCCGGGACAGGTGGGTACGAGCAGTACTTC.

The chain joins TRBV11-1 to TRBJ1-2; D remains unclear. The V gene's germline CDR1 is SGHAT and CDR2 FQDESV (reference sequence). This CDR3 contains 12 residues. V was clipped by 5 bases and J by 8 bases, with 12 bases between them. The CDR3 coding sequence is TGTGCCAGCAGCGCAACCTCGTTCGGCTACACCTTC. Translation: CASSATSFGYTF.

The chain combines TRBV7-8 with TRBJ2-1; possible D gene TRBD2, 6 bases. V gave up 0 bases and J gave up 9 bases, with 6 bases separating them. The germline CDR1 and CDR2 sequences are SGHVS and FQNEAQ. CDR3 length: 12 residues. CDR3 protein: CASSLASGEQFF. The CDR3, as DNA: TGTGCCAGCAGCTTAGCTAGCGGTGAGCAGTTCTTC.

This clone was found once. This chain connects TRBV6-1 to TRBJ2-3, with TRBD2 identical over 11 bases. This CDR3 comprises 15 residues. Germline-derived CDR1 and CDR2 are MNHNS and SASEGT. V gave up 7 bases and J gave up 4 bases; unmatched junction bases: 7. CDR3 sequence (DNA): TGTGCCAGCATGAAGGCACTAGCGGGAGCAGATACGCAGTATTTT. This gives the protein CASMKALAGADTQYF.

The chain employs TRBV6-1 and TRBJ1-2; D not certain. Trimming left V 4 bases short and J 4 bases short, with 10 bases between. From germline, CDR1 is MNHNS and CDR2 SASEGT. There are 13 residues in the CDR3. The CDR3 region is CASSGSGAYGYTF. In DNA form, the CDR3 reads TGTGCCAGCAGTGGATCAGGAGCCTATGGCTACACCTTC.

The rearrangement links TRBV4-3 to TRBJ1-2, with a possible D match to TRBD1 (5 bases). The CDR3 totals 14 residues. The V end was cut by 1 base, the J end by 7 bases, with 13 bases between. The germline V gene encodes CDR1 LGHNA and CDR2 YSLEER. The CDR3 DNA is TGCGCCAGCAGCCAAGTGGTTGGCAGGGTTGGCTACACCTTC. The encoded protein is CASSQVVGRVGYTF.

This chain links TRBV25-1 with TRBJ1-1; D remains unclear. There are 12 residues in the CDR3. Trimming took off 3 bases at V and 1 base at J, with 3 bases between the two ends. The germline V gene has CDR1 MGHDK and CDR2 SYGVNS. The chain's CDR3 is CASSDWNTEAFF. In DNA, the CDR3 is TGTGCCAGCAGTGACTGGAACACTGAAGCTTTCTTT.

Regarding this clone: Other DNA sequences in the sample encode the same CDR3. The chain carries TRBV6-5 and TRBJ1-5; D might be TRBD1 (6 bases). Per the germline V gene, CDR1 is MNHEY and CDR2 is SVGAGI. Trimming left V 2 bases short and J 7 bases short, with 9 bases between. The CDR3 is 13 amino acids. CDR3 nucleotide sequence: TGTGCCAGCAGTTACAGGGGGAACCAGCCCCAGCATTTT. Translation gives CASSYRGNQPQHF.

V usage is TRBV9 and J usage is TRBJ2-1; D ambiguous. Trimming cost V 4 bases and J 8 bases, with 10 bases left between them. The CDR3 is made up of 12 amino acids. CDR1 is SGDLS and CDR2 is YYNGEE in the germline V gene. The CDR3 region has the DNA TGTGCCAGCAGCTATCCCGCCCATGAGCAGTTCTTC. This codes for CASSYPAHEQFF.

V and J are TRBV5-3 and TRBJ1-1; TRBD1 agrees at 7 bases. TRBV5-3 is marked as an open reading frame, function uncertain. V lost 7 bases and J lost 0; bases outside the gene matches: 3. This CDR3 is built from 13 residues. The CDR3 region is CARRRGLNTEAFF. DNA for the CDR3: TGTGCCAGACGGAGGGGGCTGAACACTGAAGCTTTCTTT.

V and J are TRBV5-6 and TRBJ2-7, with 8 bases that match TRBD2. V was clipped by 2 bases and J by 1 base; unmatched bases: 5. Per germline, CDR1 SGHDT and CDR2 YYEEEE. CDR3 size: 15 residues. In nucleotides, the CDR3 is TGTGCCAGCAGCTTATTAGGGACTAGATCCTACGAGCAGTACTTC. Protein sequence: CASSLLGTRSYEQYF. Complete variable domain (other parts from reference TRBV5-6 and TRBJ2-7): DAGVTQSPTHLIKTRGQQVTLRCSPKSGHDTVSWYQQALGQGPQFIFQYYEEEERQRGNFPDRFSGHQFPNYSSELNVNALLLGDSALYLCASSLLGTRSYEQYFGPGTRLTVT.

In its sample, this clone was seen once. The J gene is TRBJ2-7, the V gene TRBV29-1; weak D call: TRBD1 (5 bases). This CDR3 is built from 13 residues. The germline V gene encodes CDR1 SQVTM and CDR2 ANQGSEA. V was trimmed by 4 bases and J by 3 bases, leaving 13 bases between them. The CDR3 spells CSVAEQDGYEQYF. CDR3 bases: TGCAGCGTTGCCGAACAGGACGGCTACGAGCAGTACTTC.

The chain has TRBV6-5 and TRBJ1-3; 9 bases are shared with TRBD1. Germline V gene data show CDR1 as MNHEY and CDR2 as SVGAGI. The length of the CDR3 is 15 residues. J gave up 4 bases and V 5 bases, and 6 bases lay outside the gene matches. CDR3 bases: TGTGCCAGCAGTCTACAGGGGGCCACAGGAAACACCATATATTTT. It translates to CASSLQGATGNTIYF.

V and J are TRBV14 and TRBJ1-2; weak D call: TRBD1 (5 bases). This CDR3 spans 13 amino acids. V was shortened by 4 bases and J by 7 bases, with 13 bases between the two germline ends. CDR1 is SGHDN, CDR2 FVKESK, per germline. This CDR3 reads CASSLMTVGGYTF. The CDR3, as DNA: TGTGCCAGCAGCCTTATGACAGTCGGTGGCTACACCTTC.

This clone turned up a few times. The chain joins TRBV5-1 to TRBJ2-7; D is possibly TRBD1 or TRBD2 (5 bases each). The V gene lost 7 bases and the J gene lost 7 bases, with 12 bases spanning the gap. Germline V gene data show CDR1 as SGHRS and CDR2 as YFSETQ. The CDR3 loop spans 11 amino acids. The CDR3 DNA is TGCGCCAGCGGGGACCTCTGGGAGCAGTACTTC. Its translation: CASGDLWEQYF.

The rearrangement uses TRBV28 and TRBJ1-4, with 7 bases that match TRBD1. Germline lookup yields CDR1 MDHEN and CDR2 SYDVKM. Losses at the gene ends were 4 bases for V and 7 bases for J; bases not matched to a gene: 12. The CDR3 is 16 amino acids. The DNA of the CDR3 is TGTGCCAGCAGTTCCTCCGGGACAGTCGTAGGTGAAAAACTGTTTTTT. Its protein product is CASSSSGTVVGEKLFF.

This chain links TRBV6-6 with TRBJ1-4; D is ambiguous. Trimming stripped 2 bases from V and 7 bases from J, with 8 bases between. In germline, CDR1 is MNHNY, CDR2 SVGAGI (reference sequence). The CDR3 has 13 residues. This chain's CDR3 is CASSYNPGEKLFF. In nucleotides, the CDR3 is TGTGCCAGCAGTTACAACCCCGGTGAAAAACTGTTTTTT.

This clone qualifies as medium-sized (0.01 to 0.1%). V usage is TRBV6-1 and J usage is TRBJ2-1; tentatively, D is TRBD2 (5 bases). This CDR3 spans 13 amino acids. Deletions cut 2 bases from V and 7 bases from J, with 9 bases between. The germline V gene encodes CDR1 MNHNS and CDR2 SASEGT. Here the CDR3 DNA reads TGTGCCAGCAGTGAATTGACGGGGAATGAGCAGTTCTTC. It is translated as CASSELTGNEQFF.

The gene calls are TRBV5-8 and TRBJ2-7; TRBD1 aligns across 9 bases. This CDR3 is 13 amino acids long. The V gene's germline CDR1 is SGHTS and CDR2 YDEGEE. Trimming at V came to 7 bases and at J to 5 bases, leaving 7 bases not matched to a gene. The CDR3 region is CASAGQGFHEQYF. DNA of the CDR3: TGTGCCAGCGCGGGACAGGGCTTTCACGAGCAGTACTTC.